The 29 T cell receptor beta chains below were found in one sample sequenced in a study of T cell responses to AZD1222 COVID-19 vaccine. Sequencing used immunoSEQ multiplex PCR; TCRdb keeps in-frame clones, though not all of them. The table records under 150,000 clones, approximately 86% of them present only once. The material was peripheral blood, obtained on day 0 of AZD1222 vaccination. The receptors were gathered from an adult in good health.

A single count supports this clone. The chain is built from TRBV9 and TRBJ2-7, with TRBD2 identical over 13 bases. Germline V lookup: CDR1 SGDLS, CDR2 YYNGEE. This CDR3 has 15 amino acids. The V gene end was trimmed by 4 bases and the J gene end by 2 bases; junction bases not matched to a gene: 3. CDR3 DNA: TGTGCCAGCAGCCAAGGACTAGCGGGGGCCTACGAGCAGTACTTC. It encodes CASSQGLAGAYEQYF.

This clone has only a few counts. CDR3 residues: CASSSRTGGLHGYTF. For the CDR3, the DNA is TGTGCCAGCAGTTCCCGGACAGGGGGCTTGCATGGCTACACCTTC. The J gene is TRBJ1-2, the V gene TRBV28; 11 bases align to TRBD1. J was trimmed by 6 bases and V by 4 bases; bases with no gene match: 7. Germline lookup yields CDR1 MDHEN and CDR2 SYDVKM. The CDR3 totals 15 residues.

The CDR3 loop is CASSSRGGEAFF. CDR3 DNA: TGTGCCAGCAGCTCCCGCGGGGGTGAAGCTTTCTTT. V usage is TRBV5-8 and J usage is TRBJ1-1; tentatively, D is TRBD1 (5 bases). Germline loops: CDR1 SGHTS, CDR2 YDEGEE. This CDR3 is 12 amino acids long. The V end was cut by 3 bases, the J end by 7 bases, with 10 bases between.

This clone appeared once. This sequence joins TRBV6-6 and TRBJ1-1, with unresolved D. Germline values: CDR1 MNHNY, CDR2 SVGAGI (reference sequence). Trimming cost V 5 bases and J 1 base, with 11 bases left between them. CDR3 length: 14 amino acids. The DNA for the CDR3 is TGTGCCAGCAGTACCCGGACGGCGAACACTGAAGCTTTCTTT. Its translation is CASSTRTANTEAFF.

V usage is TRBV7-9 and J usage is TRBJ1-1; 9 bases match TRBD1. From germline, CDR1 is SEHNR and CDR2 FQNEAQ (reference sequence). The CDR3 spans 15 residues. Trimming cost V 5 bases and J 4 bases; bases outside gene matches: 8. DNA of the CDR3: TGTGCCAGCAGCCACCTAACAGGGGGCGGCACTGAAGCTTTCTTT. Translated, it gives CASSHLTGGGTEAFF.

The genes are TRBV12-3 or TRBV12-4 and TRBJ1-1, with D possibly TRBD1 on 6 matching bases. The CDR3 extends over 13 amino acids. The V gene lost 4 bases and the J gene lost 1 base, with 7 bases spanning the gap. The CDR3 nucleotides are TGTGCCAGCAGTTGGGGACAGAACACTGAAGCTTTCTTT. Its translation is CASSWGQNTEAFF.

The chain is built from TRBV15 and TRBJ1-2; 9 nucleotides agree with TRBD1. The CDR3 has 17 residues. V trimming: 1 base; J trimming: 1 base; junction bases outside the gene matches: 7. Germline V gene lookup returns CDR1 LNHNV and CDR2 YYDKDF (reference sequence). The CDR3 loop reads CATSRGRHRGRNYGYTF. The CDR3 DNA reads as TGTGCCACCAGCAGAGGGCGACACAGGGGGCGTAACTATGGCTACACCTTC.

This clone was detected only once. The gene calls are TRBV6-5 and TRBJ1-2; 7 bases line up with TRBD1. This CDR3 region has 14 residues. Per the germline V gene, CDR1 is MNHEY and CDR2 is SVGAGI. Losses at the gene ends were 6 bases for V and 6 bases for J; bases not matched to a gene: 10. The CDR3, as DNA: TGTGCCAGCAGACGTACAGGGGTTGAGGATGGCTACACCTTC. Its protein is CASRRTGVEDGYTF.

The rearrangement joins TRBV7-2 to TRBJ1-5, with D maybe TRBD1 (5 bases). The germline gives CDR1 SGHTA, CDR2 FQGNSA. The V gene lost 8 bases and the J gene lost 0 bases, with 14 bases spanning the gap. CDR3 length: 15 residues. In nucleotides, the CDR3 is TGTGCCAGCGGACAAGGGGCTTATAGCAATCAGCCCCAGCATTTT. Translation gives CASGQGAYSNQPQHF.

This clone was observed a single time. J is TRBJ2-2 and V is TRBV2; possibly TRBD1 for D (5 bases). The V gene's germline CDR1 is SNHLY and CDR2 FYNNEI. This CDR3 is 15 amino acids long. Between the trimmed V and J ends, which lost 9 bases and 2 bases, there was a span of 16 bases. This CDR3 reads CASRLTGPNTGELFF. CDR3 coding DNA: TGTGCCAGTCGGCTAACAGGCCCTAACACCGGGGAGCTGTTTTTT.

V and J are TRBV19 and TRBJ1-6; the match to TRBD1 covers 9 bases. The CDR3 loop spans 16 amino acids. V gave up 0 bases and J gave up 10 bases; unmatched junction bases: 7. The germline gives CDR1 LNHDA, CDR2 SQIVND (reference sequence). The CDR3 loop reads CASSIDVFGQGSPLHF. As DNA, the CDR3 is TGTGCCAGTAGTATAGATGTTTTCGGACAGGGGTCACCCCTCCACTTT.

V usage is TRBV7-2 and J usage is TRBJ2-7; D is possibly TRBD2 (6 bases). Trimming took 2 bases from V and 4 from J, leaving 15 bases between them. From germline, CDR1 is SGHTA and CDR2 FQGNSA. CDR3 length equals 15 residues. The CDR3 DNA follows: TGTGCCAGCAGCTTAACCCGGGACTGGGATTACGAGCAGTACTTC. Protein product: CASSLTRDWDYEQYF.

This clone came up once. The J gene is TRBJ1-5, the V gene TRBV5-4, with D maybe TRBD1 (5 bases). The CDR3 length is 15 residues. Trimming pared 4 bases from V and 3 bases from J, leaving 14 bases between. Germline CDR1 and CDR2: SGHNT and YYREEE (reference sequence). The CDR3 loop is CASSRWGLLNQPQHF. For the CDR3, the DNA is TGTGCCAGCAGCCGCTGGGGCCTACTCAATCAGCCCCAGCATTTT.

The CDR3 reads CASSPTDRDGYTF. CDR3 coding DNA: TGTGCCAGTAGTCCAACGGACAGGGATGGCTACACCTTC. The gene calls are TRBV19 and TRBJ1-2, with TRBD1 matching 8 bases. CDR3 length equals 13 residues. V shed 5 bases, J shed 6 bases, and the junction held 5 bases outside the gene matches. Germline V gene sequence: CDR1 LNHDA, CDR2 SQIVND (reference sequence).

CDR3 region: CASSRIAGGRSEQFF. The CDR3 DNA sequence: TGTGCCAGCAGCAGAATAGCGGGGGGGCGAAGTGAGCAGTTCTTC. The chain joins TRBV7-2 to TRBJ2-1; TRBD2 matches 11 bases. CDR1 and CDR2 from the germline V gene are SGHTA and FQGNSA. There are 15 residues in the CDR3. The V gene end was trimmed by 5 bases and the J gene end by 9 bases; junction bases not matched to a gene: 9.

The V call is TRBV7-8, the J call TRBJ2-2, with 9 bases that match TRBD2. J was trimmed by 2 bases and V by 6 bases; bases with no gene match: 4. This CDR3 is built from 15 residues. The germline CDR1 and CDR2 sequences are SGHVS and FQNEAQ. This chain's CDR3 is CASSSGGPNTGELFF. In nucleotides, the CDR3 is TGTGCCAGCAGTAGCGGGGGCCCAAACACCGGGGAGCTGTTTTTT.

The chain recombines TRBV6-5 with TRBJ2-6; D is unresolved. The CDR3 has 15 residues. The germline gives CDR1 MNHEY, CDR2 SVGAGI. Trimming shortened V by 2 bases and J by 0 bases, and 5 bases separated the two germline ends. This CDR3 reads CASSYGVSGANVLTF. The CDR3 nucleotides read TGTGCCAGCAGTTACGGGGTCTCTGGGGCCAACGTCCTGACTTTC.

The chain carries TRBV3-1 (or the pseudogene TRBV3-2) and TRBJ1-3, with unresolved D. The V end was cut by 2 bases, the J end by 0 bases, with 14 bases between. Germline assignment: CDR1 LGHDT and CDR2 YNNKEL (reference sequence). The CDR3 spans 17 residues. The CDR3 loop reads CASSQHGKGSSGNTIYF. The CDR3 DNA reads as TGTGCCAGCAGCCAACACGGGAAAGGTAGCTCTGGAAACACCATATATTTT.

This chain connects TRBV5-4 to TRBJ2-1; 12 bases fit TRBD2. Looked up from germline, CDR1 is SGHNT and CDR2 is YYREEE (reference sequence). The CDR3 loop spans 16 amino acids. Trimming at V came to 4 bases and at J to 0 bases, leaving 2 bases not matched to a gene. The CDR3 protein is CASSTGLAGSYNEQFF. DNA of the CDR3: TGTGCCAGCAGCACGGGACTAGCGGGCTCCTACAATGAGCAGTTCTTC.

The table lists this clone with a few counts. The CDR3 nucleotides are TGTGCCAGCAGTCTATTCCCGGGCGAGCAGTACTTC. Amino acid sequence: CASSLFPGEQYF. V and J are TRBV6-5 and TRBJ2-7; D is undetermined. Trimming stripped 5 bases from V and 6 bases from J, with 11 bases between. Germline V CDR1 and CDR2: MNHEY, SVGAGI. CDR3 length equals 12 residues.

The chain has TRBV19 and TRBJ1-1; no clear D gene. From germline, CDR1 is LNHDA and CDR2 SQIVND (reference sequence). V was trimmed by 4 bases and J by 1 base, leaving 7 bases between them. The CDR3 runs 13 residues. The CDR3 loop reads CASSNGRNTEAFF. DNA of the CDR3: TGTGCCAGTAGTAACGGACGGAACACTGAAGCTTTCTTT.

The J gene is TRBJ2-3, the V gene TRBV27, with D maybe TRBD2 (6 bases). The CDR3 has 13 residues. Trimming removed 8 bases at V and 5 bases at J, with 14 bases between. CDR1 MNHEY and CDR2 SMNVEV come from the germline V gene (reference sequence). CDR3 bases: TGTGCCAGCCGCGGCCTGGAGGGAGATACGCAGTATTTT. Protein product: CASRGLEGDTQYF.

The gene calls are TRBV7-2 and TRBJ2-7, with D perhaps TRBD2 (5 bases). This CDR3 is 13 amino acids long. The V gene's germline CDR1 is SGHTA and CDR2 FQGNSA. Trimming took 4 bases from V and 5 from J, leaving 12 bases between them. The CDR3 coding sequence is TGTGCCAGCAGCTACGGGAACCCCAACGAGCAGTACTTC. It yields the protein CASSYGNPNEQYF.

The rearrangement uses TRBV27 and TRBJ1-6, with TRBD1 identical over 10 bases. The CDR3 has 17 residues. Germline CDR1 and CDR2: MNHEY and SMNVEV (reference sequence). Germline trimming cut 7 bases from V and 6 bases from J; bases unmatched to any gene: 12. The CDR3 DNA follows: TGTGCCAGCACCGGGGGGACAGGGGTCGGAGGTAATTCACCCCTCCACTTT. Its protein product is CASTGGTGVGGNSPLHF.

The chain uses TRBV7-9 and TRBJ2-1, with D perhaps TRBD2 (7 bases). The CDR3 is 14 residues long. CDR1 is SEHNR, CDR2 FQNEAQ, per germline (reference sequence). The V end lost 11 bases, the J end lost 1 base, and 15 bases lay between the germline ends. The CDR3 DNA sequence: TGTGCCGGAATAGGGGGGGTTTCCTACAATGAGCAGTTCTTC. Amino acid sequence: CAGIGGVSYNEQFF.

The chain links TRBV5-1 to TRBJ2-3, with 9 bases matching TRBD2. From germline, CDR1 is SGHRS and CDR2 YFSETQ. The J segment lost 1 base and the V segment lost 1 base, leaving 7 bases of the junction unmatched. This CDR3 has 17 residues. CDR3 sequence: CASSLTPQRGGTDTQYF. In DNA form, the CDR3 reads TGCGCCAGCAGCTTGACCCCCCAGCGGGGGGGCACAGATACGCAGTATTTT.

This chain links TRBV10-1 with TRBJ1-4, with D possibly being TRBD1 (5 bases). The CDR3 runs to 15 residues. Germline CDR1 reads WNHNN; CDR2 reads SYGVQD (reference sequence). V shed 3 bases and J shed 4 bases, with 12 bases lying between them. Here the CDR3 reads CASSDEQAINEKLFF. The CDR3 coding sequence is TGCGCCAGCAGTGATGAACAGGCTATTAATGAAAAACTGTTTTTT.

The V gene is TRBV3-1 (or the pseudogene TRBV3-2), the J gene TRBJ1-5, with D perhaps TRBD1 (5 bases). Germline CDR1 and CDR2: LGHDT and YNNKEL (reference sequence). This CDR3 region has 17 residues. The V and J ends lost 4 bases and 4 bases respectively, with 20 bases between them. The CDR3 DNA is TGTGCCAGCAGCCCCAATAGAGGCGGGGCGAGTAATCAGCCCCAGCATTTT. As protein: CASSPNRGGASNQPQHF.

Details on this clone: Other DNA sequences of this sample code for an identical CDR3. This chain uses TRBV19 with TRBJ1-1; no clear D. Trimming left V 2 bases short and J 2 bases short, with 6 bases between. This CDR3 region has 13 residues. CDR1 and CDR2 from the germline V gene are LNHDA and SQIVND (reference sequence). The DNA of the CDR3 is TGTGCCAGTAGTATACCCCCAAACACTGAAGCTTTCTTT. It yields the protein CASSIPPNTEAFF.